This T cell receptor (beta chain) is from a study of T cell responses to AZD1222 COVID-19 vaccine. Study outcomes and limitations: Vaccine-related CD4 TCRs covered spike, predominating at 160-218 and 743-854. Breadth and depth of Spike-specific TCRs rose after two AZD1222 doses.

CDR3 length: 14 amino acids. The V gene's germline CDR1 is SGHTA and CDR2 FQGNSA. V dropped 0 bases and J dropped 5 bases, with 10 bases sitting between them. Points on this clone: Its target is unknown.

Repertoires were generated with immunoSEQ multiplex PCR, while TCRdb's copy carries only in-frame clones and drops some. The sample includes over 75,000 clones, 90% of them seen just once. This chain uses TRBV7-2 with TRBJ1-1; D perhaps matches TRBD1 (5 bases). Sequenced material: peripheral blood, taken on day 0 of AZD1222 vaccination. The sequence was collected from an adult in good health. This CDR3 is CASSLAREVTEAFF. In DNA form, the CDR3 reads TGTGCCAGCAGCTTAGCCAGGGAAGTGACTGAAGCTTTCTTT.